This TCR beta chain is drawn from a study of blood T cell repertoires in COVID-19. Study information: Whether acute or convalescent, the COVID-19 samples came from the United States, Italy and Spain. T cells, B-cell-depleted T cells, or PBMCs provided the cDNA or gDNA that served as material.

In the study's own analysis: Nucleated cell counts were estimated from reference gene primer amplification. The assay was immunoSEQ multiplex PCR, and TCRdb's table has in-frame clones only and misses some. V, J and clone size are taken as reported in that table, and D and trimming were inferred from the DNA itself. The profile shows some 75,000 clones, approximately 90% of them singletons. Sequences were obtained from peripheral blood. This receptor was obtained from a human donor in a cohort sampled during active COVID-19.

CDR3 in DNA: TGCAGCGCTGACCTTCCGCTCGGGAGGGATACGCAGTATTTT. The encoded protein is CSADLPLGRDTQYF. This chain links TRBV29-1 with TRBJ2-3; TRBD2 matches 7 bases. CDR1 and CDR2 (germline): SQVTM, ANQGSEA. V dropped 7 bases and J dropped 6; count of bases not matched to a gene: 13. CDR3 length: 14 residues.